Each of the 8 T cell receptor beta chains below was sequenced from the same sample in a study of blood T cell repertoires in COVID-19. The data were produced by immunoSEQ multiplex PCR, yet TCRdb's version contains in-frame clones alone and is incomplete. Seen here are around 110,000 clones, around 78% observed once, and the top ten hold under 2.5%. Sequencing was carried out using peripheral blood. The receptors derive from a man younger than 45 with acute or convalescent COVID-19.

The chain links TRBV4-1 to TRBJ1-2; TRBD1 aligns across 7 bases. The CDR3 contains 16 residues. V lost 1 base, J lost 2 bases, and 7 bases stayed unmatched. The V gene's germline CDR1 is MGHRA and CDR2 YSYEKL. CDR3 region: CASSQVPPGQNYGYTF. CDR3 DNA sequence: TGCGCCAGCAGCCAAGTTCCCCCGGGACAGAACTATGGCTACACCTTC.

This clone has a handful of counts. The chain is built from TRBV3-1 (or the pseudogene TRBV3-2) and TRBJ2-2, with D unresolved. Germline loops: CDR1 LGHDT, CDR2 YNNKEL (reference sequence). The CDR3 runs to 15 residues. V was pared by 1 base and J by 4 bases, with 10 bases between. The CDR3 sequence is CASSQGLLSTGELFF. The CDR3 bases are TGTGCCAGCAGCCAAGGACTCCTCTCCACCGGGGAGCTGTTTTTT.

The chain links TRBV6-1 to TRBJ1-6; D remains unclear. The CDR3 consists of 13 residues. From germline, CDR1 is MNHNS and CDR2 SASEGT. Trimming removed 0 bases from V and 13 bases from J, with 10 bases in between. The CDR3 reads CASSEAPGFPLHF. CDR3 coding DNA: TGTGCCAGCAGTGAAGCCCCAGGTTTTCCCCTCCACTTT.

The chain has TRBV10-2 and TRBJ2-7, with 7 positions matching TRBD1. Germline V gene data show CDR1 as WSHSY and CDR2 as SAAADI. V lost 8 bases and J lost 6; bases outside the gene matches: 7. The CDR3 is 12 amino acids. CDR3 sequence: CASSLQGTEQYV. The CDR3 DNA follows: TGCGCCAGCTCATTACAGGGGACCGAGCAGTACGTC.

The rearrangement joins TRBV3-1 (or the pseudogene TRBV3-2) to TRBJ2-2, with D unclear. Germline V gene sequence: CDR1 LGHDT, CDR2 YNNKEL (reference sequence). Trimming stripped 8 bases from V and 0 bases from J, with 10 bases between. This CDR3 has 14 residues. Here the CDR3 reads CASSQDPNTGELFF. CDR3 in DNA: TGTGCCAGCTCTCAGGATCCGAACACCGGGGAGCTGTTTTTT.

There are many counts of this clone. CDR3 nucleotide sequence: TGCGCCAGCAGCCAAGATCTATCGGACTCTCGAGCAGATACGCAGTATTTT. Translation: CASSQDLSDSRADTQYF. The chain joins TRBV4-3 to TRBJ2-3; tentative D call: TRBD2 (5 bases). The CDR3 sequence is 17 residues long. Germline-derived CDR1 and CDR2 are LGHNA and YSLEER. V was shortened by 0 bases and J by 4 bases, with 17 bases between the two germline ends.

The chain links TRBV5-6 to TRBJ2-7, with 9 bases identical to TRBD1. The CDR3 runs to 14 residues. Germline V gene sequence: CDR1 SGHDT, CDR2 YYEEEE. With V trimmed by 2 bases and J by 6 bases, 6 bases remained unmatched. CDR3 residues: CASSLWTGVGEQYF. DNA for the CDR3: TGTGCCAGCAGCTTATGGACAGGGGTGGGCGAGCAGTACTTC. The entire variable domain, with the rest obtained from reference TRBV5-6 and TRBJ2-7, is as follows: DAGVTQSPTHLIKTRGQQVTLRCSPKSGHDTVSWYQQALGQGPQFIFQYYEEEERQRGNFPDRFSGHQFPNYSSELNVNALLLGDSALYLCASSLWTGVGEQYFGPGTRLTVT.

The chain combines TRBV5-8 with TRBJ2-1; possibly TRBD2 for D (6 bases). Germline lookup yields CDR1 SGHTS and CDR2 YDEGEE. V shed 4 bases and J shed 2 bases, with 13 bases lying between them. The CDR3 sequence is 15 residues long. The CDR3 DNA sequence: TGTGCCAGCAGCCAGAGCGGGCTACCCTACAATGAGCAGTTCTTC. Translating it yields CASSQSGLPYNEQFF. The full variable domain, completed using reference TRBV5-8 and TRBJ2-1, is EAGVTQSPTHLIKTRGQQATLRCSPISGHTSVYWYQQALGLGLQFLLWYDEGEERNRGNFPPRFSGRQFPNYSSELNVNALELEDSALYLCASSQSGLPYNEQFFGPGTRLTVL.